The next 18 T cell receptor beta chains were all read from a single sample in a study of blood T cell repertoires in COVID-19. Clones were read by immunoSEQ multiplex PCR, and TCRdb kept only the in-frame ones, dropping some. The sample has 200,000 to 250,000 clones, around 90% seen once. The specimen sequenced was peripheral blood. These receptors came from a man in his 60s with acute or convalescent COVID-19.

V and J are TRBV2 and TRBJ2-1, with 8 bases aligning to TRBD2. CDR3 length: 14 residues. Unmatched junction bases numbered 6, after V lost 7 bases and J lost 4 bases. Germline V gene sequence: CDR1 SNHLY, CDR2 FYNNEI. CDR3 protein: CASNRAGEYNEQFF. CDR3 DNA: TGTGCCAGCAATCGAGCGGGGGAATACAATGAGCAGTTCTTC. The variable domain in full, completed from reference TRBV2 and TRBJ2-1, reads EPEVTQTPSHQVTQMGQEVILRCVPISNHLYFYWYRQILGQKVEFLVSFYNNEISEKSEIFDDQFSVERPDGSNFTLKIRSTKLEDSAMYFCASNRAGEYNEQFFGPGTRLTVL.

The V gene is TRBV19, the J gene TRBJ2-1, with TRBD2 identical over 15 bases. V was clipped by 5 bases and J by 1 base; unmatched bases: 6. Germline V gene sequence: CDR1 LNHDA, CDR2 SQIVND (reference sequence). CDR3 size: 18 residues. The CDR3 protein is CASSSGTSGGSSYNEQFF. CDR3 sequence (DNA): TGTGCCAGTAGTTCCGGGACTAGCGGGGGGAGTTCCTACAATGAGCAGTTCTTC.

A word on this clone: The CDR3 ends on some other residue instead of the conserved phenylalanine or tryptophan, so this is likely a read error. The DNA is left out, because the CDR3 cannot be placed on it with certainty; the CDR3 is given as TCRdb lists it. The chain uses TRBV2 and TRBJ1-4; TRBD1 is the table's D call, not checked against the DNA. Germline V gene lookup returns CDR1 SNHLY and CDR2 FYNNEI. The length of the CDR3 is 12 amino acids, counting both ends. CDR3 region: CASSESYSLRAI.

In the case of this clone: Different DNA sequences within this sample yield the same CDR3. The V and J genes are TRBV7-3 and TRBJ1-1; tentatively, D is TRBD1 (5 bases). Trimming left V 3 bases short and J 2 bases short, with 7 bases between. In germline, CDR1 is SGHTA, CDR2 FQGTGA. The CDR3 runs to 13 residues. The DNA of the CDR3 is TGTGCCAGCAGCTTCGGGGGAAACACTGAAGCTTTCTTT. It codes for CASSFGGNTEAFF.

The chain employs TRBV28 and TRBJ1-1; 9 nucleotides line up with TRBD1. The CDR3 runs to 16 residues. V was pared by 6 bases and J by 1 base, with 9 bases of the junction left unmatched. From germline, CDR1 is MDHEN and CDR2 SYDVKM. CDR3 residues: CASRRIQGARNTEAFF. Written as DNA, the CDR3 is TGTGCCAGCAGACGGATACAGGGGGCGAGGAACACTGAAGCTTTCTTT.

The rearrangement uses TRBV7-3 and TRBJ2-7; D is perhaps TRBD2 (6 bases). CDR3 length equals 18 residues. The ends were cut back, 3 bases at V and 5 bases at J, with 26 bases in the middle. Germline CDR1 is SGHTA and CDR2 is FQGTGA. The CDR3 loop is CASSFRTPFGRRRDEQYF. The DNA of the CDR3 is TGTGCCAGCAGCTTCCGCACCCCCTTCGGCAGGCGGAGGGACGAGCAGTACTTC.

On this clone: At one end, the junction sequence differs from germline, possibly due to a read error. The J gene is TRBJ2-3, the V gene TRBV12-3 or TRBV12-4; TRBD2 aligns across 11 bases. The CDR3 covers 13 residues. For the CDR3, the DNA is TGTGCCAGCAGTCTAATAGCGGGGGGGCCTCAAAATTTT. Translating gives CASSLIAGGPQNF.

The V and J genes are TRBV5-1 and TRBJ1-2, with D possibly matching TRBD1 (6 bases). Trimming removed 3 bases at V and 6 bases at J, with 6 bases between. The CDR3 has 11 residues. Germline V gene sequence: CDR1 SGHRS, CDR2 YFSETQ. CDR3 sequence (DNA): TGCGCCAGCAGCTGGGGGCATGGCTACACCTTC. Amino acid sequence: CASSWGHGYTF.

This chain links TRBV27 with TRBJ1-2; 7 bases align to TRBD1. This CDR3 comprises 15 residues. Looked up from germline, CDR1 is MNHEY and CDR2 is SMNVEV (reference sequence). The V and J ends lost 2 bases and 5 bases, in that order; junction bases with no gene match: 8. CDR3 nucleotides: TGTGCCAGCAGTTTAGTAGGGGGCGGGGAATATGGCTACACCTTC. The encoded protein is CASSLVGGGEYGYTF.

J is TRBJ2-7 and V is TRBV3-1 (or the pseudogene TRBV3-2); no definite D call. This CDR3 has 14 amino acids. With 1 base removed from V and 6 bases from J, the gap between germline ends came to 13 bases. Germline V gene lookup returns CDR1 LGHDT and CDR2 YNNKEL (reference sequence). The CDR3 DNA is TGTGCCAGCAGCCAAGTAACTACCTCCCCCGAGCAGTACTTC. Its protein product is CASSQVTTSPEQYF.

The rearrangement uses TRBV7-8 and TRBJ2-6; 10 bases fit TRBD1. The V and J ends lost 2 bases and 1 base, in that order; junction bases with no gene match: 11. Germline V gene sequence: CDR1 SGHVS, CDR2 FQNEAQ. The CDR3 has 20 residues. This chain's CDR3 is CASSLSRDRGATSGANVLTF. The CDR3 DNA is TGTGCCAGCAGCTTAAGCCGGGACAGGGGCGCAACGTCTGGGGCCAACGTCCTGACTTTC.

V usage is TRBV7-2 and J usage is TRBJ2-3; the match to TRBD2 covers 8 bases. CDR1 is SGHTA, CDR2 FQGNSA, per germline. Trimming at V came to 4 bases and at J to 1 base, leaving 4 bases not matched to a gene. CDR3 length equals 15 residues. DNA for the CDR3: TGTGCCAGCAGCTCCTTAGCGGGGCGCACAGATACGCAGTATTTT. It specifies CASSSLAGRTDTQYF.

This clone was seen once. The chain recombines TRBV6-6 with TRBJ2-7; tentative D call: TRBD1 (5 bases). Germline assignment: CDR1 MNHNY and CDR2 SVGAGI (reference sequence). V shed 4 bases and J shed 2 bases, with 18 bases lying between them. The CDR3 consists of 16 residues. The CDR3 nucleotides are TGTGCCAGCAGTTGGCCGGCGACAGTCCCAACCTACGAGCAGTACTTC. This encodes CASSWPATVPTYEQYF.

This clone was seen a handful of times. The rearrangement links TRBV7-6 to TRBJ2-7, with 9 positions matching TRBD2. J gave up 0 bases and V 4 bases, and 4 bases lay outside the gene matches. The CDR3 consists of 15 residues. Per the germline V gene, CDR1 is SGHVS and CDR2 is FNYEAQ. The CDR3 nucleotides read TGTGCCAGCAGCTACCTAGCGGGGAGCTCCTACGAGCAGTACTTC. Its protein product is CASSYLAGSSYEQYF. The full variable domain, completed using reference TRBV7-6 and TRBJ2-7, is GAGVSQSPRYKVTKRGQDVALRCDPISGHVSLYWYRQALGQGPEFLTYFNYEAQQDKSGLPNDRFSAERPEGSISTLTIQRTEQRDSAMYRCASSYLAGSSYEQYFGPGTRLTVT.

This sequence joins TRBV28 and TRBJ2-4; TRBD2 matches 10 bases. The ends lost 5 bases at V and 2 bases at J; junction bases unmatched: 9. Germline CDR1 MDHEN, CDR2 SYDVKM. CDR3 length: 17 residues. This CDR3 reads CASSQAGLARSKNIQYF. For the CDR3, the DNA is TGTGCCAGCAGTCAAGCGGGACTAGCGCGTTCCAAAAACATTCAGTACTTC.

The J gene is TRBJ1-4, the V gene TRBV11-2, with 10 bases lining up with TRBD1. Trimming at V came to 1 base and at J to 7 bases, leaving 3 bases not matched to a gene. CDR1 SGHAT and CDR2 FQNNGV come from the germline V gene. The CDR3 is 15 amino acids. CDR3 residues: CASSLGGTGVEKLFF. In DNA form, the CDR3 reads TGTGCCAGCAGCTTAGGGGGGACAGGGGTTGAAAAACTGTTTTTT.

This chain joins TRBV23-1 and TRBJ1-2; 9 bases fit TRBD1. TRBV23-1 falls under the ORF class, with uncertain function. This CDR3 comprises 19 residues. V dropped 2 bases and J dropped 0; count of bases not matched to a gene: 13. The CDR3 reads CASSQPRDRDQHANYGYTF. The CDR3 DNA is TGCGCCAGCAGTCAACCCCGGGACAGGGACCAGCACGCTAACTATGGCTACACCTTC.

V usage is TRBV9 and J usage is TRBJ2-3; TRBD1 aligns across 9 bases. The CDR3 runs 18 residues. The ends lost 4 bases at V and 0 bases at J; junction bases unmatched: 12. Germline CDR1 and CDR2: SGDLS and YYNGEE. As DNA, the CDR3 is TGTGCCAGCAGCCCCCTTAAAACAGGGGGCTCGAGCACAGATACGCAGTATTTT. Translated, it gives CASSPLKTGGSSTDTQYF.